This T cell receptor (beta chain) was recorded in a study of CD8 T cells in Susac syndrome. Remarks on this clonotype: Its matching antigen is unknown.

Treatment-naive patients with stable or active relapsing-remitting disease served as multiple sclerosis controls. TEMRA cells were FACS-enriched and CD8+ and CD4+ T cells negatively isolated. cDNA came from roughly 0.47 to 1 ug RNA primed by random hexamers. A multiplex approach, immunoSEQ multiplex PCR, amplified TCR beta CDR3 across 54 Vbeta and 13 Jbeta. Using its own MiXCR run on the immunoSEQ multiplex PCR reads, TCRdb lists one record per CDR3 protein. The data contain fewer than 350,000 distinct CDR3 sequences, 70% to 90% of them seen just once; the ten biggest clones take up approximately 0.2%. Findings of the study overall: It was acknowledged by the study that relatively few individuals were included in its TCR sequencing and HLA analysis.

This CDR3 is 16 amino acids long. Germline V gene lookup returns CDR1 LGHNA and CDR2 YSLEER. J lost 3 bases, V lost 0 bases, and 3 bases had no gene match. The sample comprised CD8+ T cells from PBMCs. The sequence derives from a human donor with multiple sclerosis. This chain connects TRBV4-3 to TRBJ2-3, with TRBD2 identical over 10 bases. CDR3: CASSQDRTSGTDTQYF. The CDR3 DNA reads TGCGCCAGCAGCCAAGATCGGACTAGCGGAACAGATACGCAGTATTTT.